This TCR beta chain was obtained from a study of T cell responses to AZD1222 COVID-19 vaccine (dated by TCRdb to about 2021). Notes on the research overall: Because spike-specific TCR depth and breadth did not differ between the two schedules, AZD1222 recipients who got a second dose at roughly 4 weeks were pooled with those who got a second dose at roughly 12 weeks. A total of approximately 230 trial participants underwent TCR sequencing, of whom 200 to 220 received two doses of AZD1222 and about 25 received two doses of the MenACWY control vaccine. Trial participants were enrolled by age into subgroups of 18-55, 56-69 and 70-plus years, and around 150, 29 and 61 TCR-sequenced participants, respectively, were included in these subgroups. Overall study results and their limits: Because no day 14 peak-response samples were available, the repertoires could be characterized only after the peak T cell response. Spike-specific TCR breadth and depth rose significantly after two AZD1222 doses compared with day 0 and with MenACWY recipients. Reportedly, almost half of the unique spike-specific TCRs recognized epitopes lying outside the regions that are mutated in the B.1.351 and B.1.1.7 variants. Participants were mostly white British, with more females than males. The authors suggested clonal diversity may have been underestimated. The whole spike protein was spanned by vaccine-associated CD4 TCRs, and dominant responses were seen in regions 160-218 and 743-854. Conclusions about previously exposed vaccinees were limited because only six or seven AZD1222 recipients were SARS-CoV-2 seropositive at baseline. The 56-69-year group was small, and its depth increase did not reach significance, likely because of low power.

The CDR3 regions of human TCRbeta chains were analyzed by immunosequencing. In the paper's pipeline: Repertoire TCRs were matched against a reference library of SARS-CoV-2-specific TCRs generated with the MIRA antigen-specificity platform. Breadth meant the fraction of unique TCRs that were SARS-CoV-2-associated, whereas depth meant the fraction of total T cells that were SARS-CoV-2-associated. Using the MIRA data, each spike-specific TCR was mapped to the spike region that the TCR reacts to and placed in a CD4 or CD8 class. Log10-transformed breadth and depth values were compared by one-way ANOVA with Sidak's multiple comparisons tests. Drawn from immuneACCESS, this table holds only the in-frame rearrangements with V and J called that TCRdb kept. Clones are partly lost; checked studies trace under half to an unresolved V gene and leave the rest unexplained. V and J calls plus clone size are reproduced from that table; the DNA served to infer D and trimming. The table for this sample lists roughly 100,000 clones; about 90% of them were counted only once. The ten largest clones take up 20% of the sample.

The CDR3 covers 17 residues, taking in both the cysteine and the phenylalanine. Only CDR3 DNA is held: 51 bases, read in frame from base 1. Based on the germline V gene, the CDR1 and CDR2 sequences are SGDLS and YYNGEE. V loses 4 bases of germline sequence and J loses 0 bases, and the interval between the two ends is 14 bases. The time point label of this sample denotes: baseline before first vaccination. Vaccinee samples came from UK trials COV001 and COV002, including a single-blind randomized controlled phase 2/3 trial of AZD1222 (ChAdOx1 nCoV-19) in healthy adults. For TCRbeta chain sequencing, PBMC samples were collected from trial participants at day 0 and at day 28 after the second dose. A remark on this clone: The target of this receptor is not known. Base qualities are missing; no much larger clone stands one base away.

The source is an adult in good health. The material was peripheral blood, obtained on day 0 of AZD1222 vaccination. Here the chain combines TRBV9 and TRBJ2-6; no D gene is confidently identified. The nucleotide sequence is given as TGTGCCAGCAGCCCACCGGTCGGTCTCTCTGGGGCCAACGTCCTGACTTTC. Its translation is CASSPPVGLSGANVLTF.